This entry features one T cell receptor beta chain sequence. One entry per CDR3 protein, called by TCRdb with MiXCR from the 5' RACE reads. The sample carries 300,000 to 400,000 distinct CDR3 sequences, approximately 12% recorded once. This record comes from a study of T-cell memory formation after mild COVID-19. The CDR3 contains 15 residues. Trimming took off 5 bases at V and 4 bases at J, with 17 bases between the two ends. Germline assignment: CDR1 KGHSH and CDR2 LQKENI. J is TRBJ1-2 and V is TRBV18; D may be TRBD1 (6 bases). This receptor was obtained from a man younger than 30 who had mild COVID-19 (a few samples of this study predate the infection). Cell type and time point are not known. The sequenced material came from PBMCs or a T cell subset sorted from them (not recorded which). CDR3 in amino acids: CASSSSGEHSYGYTF. The DNA of the CDR3 is TGTGCCAGCTCATCCTCAGGGGAGCACAGCTATGGCTACACCTTC.